Listed below are T cell receptor beta chains from one sample, sequenced in a study of blood T cell repertoires in COVID-19. The table came from immunoSEQ multiplex PCR; TCRdb's copy has only in-frame clones and leaves some out. The sample yields 14,000 to 15,000 clones, 92% seen once. Sequencing was carried out using peripheral blood. The receptors shown here come from a human donor with active COVID-19. The donor label of this sample is uncertain. Each CDR3 is given with its conserved first and last residue. Fields, in order: D gene, V gene, clone size, J gene, CDR3 protein, CDR3 DNA. D genes are given only for firm matches. Size is stated for part of the rows, as once, few or many counts, or as a class when the clone is expanded.

TRBD1	TRBV6-6	.	TRBJ2-7	CASSRPGQGAHEQYF	TGTGCCAGCAGTCGACCGGGACAGGGGGCCCACGAGCAGTACTTC
TRBD1	TRBV6-2/TRBV6-3	.	TRBJ1-2	CASSYRTGRKKDGYTF	TGTGCCAGCAGTTACAGGACAGGCAGAAAGAAGGATGGCTACACCTTC
TRBD2	TRBV10-2	.	TRBJ2-5	CASRWTSGGPTSQYF	TGCGCCAGCAGATGGACTAGCGGGGGCCCGACGTCCCAGTACTTC
.	TRBV7-9	.	TRBJ2-2	CASSPDEGVTGELFF	TGTGCCAGCAGCCCGGACGAGGGGGTCACCGGGGAGCTGTTTTTT
TRBD2	TRBV18	.	TRBJ2-3	CASSPPAWLAGETDTQYF	TGTGCCAGCTCACCGCCTGCCTGGCTAGCGGGGGAAACAGATACGCAGTATTTT
.	TRBV25-1	once	TRBJ1-5	CASSEAHGTYSNQPQHF	TGTGCCAGCAGTGAAGCCCACGGGACATATAGCAATCAGCCCCAGCATTTT
TRBD1	TRBV18	.	TRBJ2-3	CASSPPGTGAPGTDTQYF	TGTGCCAGCTCACCACCCGGGACAGGGGCGCCGGGCACAGATACGCAGTATTTT
TRBD1	TRBV27	.	TRBJ1-2	CASSLYRGNYGYTF	TGTGCCAGCAGTTTATACAGGGGAAACTATGGCTACACCTTC
TRBD1	TRBV25-1	.	TRBJ2-3	CASSRQGPDTQYF	TGTGCCAGCTCAAGACAGGGGCCAGATACGCAGTATTTT
.	TRBV5-4	.	TRBJ2-5	CASSLGTRMEGGTQYF	TGTGCCAGCAGCTTGGGGACTAGGATGGAGGGGGGGACCCAGTACTTC
.	TRBV30	once	TRBJ1-3	CAWSGGEALGRNTIYF	TGTGCCTGGAGTGGAGGGGAGGCCCTTGGTAGAAACACCATATATTTT
.	TRBV5-5	.	TRBJ2-7	CASSRLNSVDEQYF	TGTGCCAGCAGCCGGCTGAATAGCGTCGACGAGCAGTACTTC
TRBD1	TRBV19	.	TRBJ1-2	CASSPTGNGYTF	TGTGCCAGTAGCCCGACAGGGAATGGCTACACCTTC
.	TRBV19	.	TRBJ2-7	CASSIAGRSYEQYF	TGTGCCAGTAGTATAGCGGGGAGATCCTACGAGCAGTACTTC
.	TRBV7-2	once	TRBJ1-5	CASSANRDKNQPQHF	TGTGCCAGCAGCGCGAACCGGGACAAAAATCAGCCCCAGCATTTT
.	TRBV6-6	.	TRBJ2-7	CASNAGPAYEQYF	TGTGCCAGCAACGCAGGGCCGGCCTACGAGCAGTACTTC
TRBD2	TRBV28	.	TRBJ2-1	CASSSAGRDYNEQFF	TGTGCCAGCAGTTCAGCGGGAAGGGACTACAATGAGCAGTTCTTC
.	TRBV30	.	TRBJ2-7	CASRLRNTYEQYF	TGTGCCTCACGGTTAAGAAATACCTACGAGCAGTACTTC
TRBD2	TRBV5-1	.	TRBJ2-2	CASSGLAGFTGELFF	TGCGCCAGCAGCGGACTAGCGGGGTTTACCGGGGAGCTGTTTTTT
.	TRBV29-1	.	TRBJ2-7	CTQRGSGYEQYF	TGCACCCAGCGTGGGTCTGGCTACGAGCAGTACTTC
TRBD2	TRBV9	.	TRBJ2-5	CASSPTGAGAFETQYF	TGTGCCAGCAGCCCGACCGGGGCGGGAGCTTTCGAGACCCAGTACTTC
TRBD1	TRBV4-1	.	TRBJ1-2	CASSQTPGTGVINYGYTF	TGCGCCAGCAGCCAAACCCCCGGGACAGGGGTAATTAACTATGGCTACACCTTC
TRBD1	TRBV5-1	.	TRBJ1-2	CASSRTGGDAGYTF	TGCGCCAGCAGCCGTACAGGGGGCGATGCGGGCTACACCTTC
TRBD2	TRBV7-8	.	TRBJ2-7	CASSATSGGPYEQYF	TGTGCCAGCAGCGCGACTAGCGGGGGACCCTACGAGCAGTACTTC
.	TRBV10-3	.	TRBJ2-3	CAISADTARADTQYF	TGTGCCATCAGTGCTGACACGGCCAGGGCAGATACGCAGTATTTT
TRBD1	TRBV24-1	.	TRBJ1-5	CATSDSTGGHQPQHF	TGTGCCACCAGTGATTCTACAGGGGGGCATCAGCCCCAGCATTTT
.	TRBV10-3	.	TRBJ2-1	CAIGRLEVGNEQFF	TGTGCCATCGGGAGACTAGAGGTTGGCAATGAGCAGTTCTTC
.	TRBV3-1/TRBV3-2	.	TRBJ2-7	CASSQVRADYEQYF	TGTGCCAGCAGCCAAGTAAGAGCGGATTACGAGCAGTACTTC
TRBD2	TRBV10-3	once	TRBJ2-2	CAISVTSGGELFF	TGTGCCATCAGTGTAACTAGCGGCGGGGAGCTGTTTTTT
.	TRBV24-1	few	TRBJ2-7	CATSDLRGQPSYEQYF	TGTGCCACCAGTGATTTGCGAGGGCAGCCATCCTACGAGCAGTACTTC
TRBD2	TRBV5-1	.	TRBJ2-5	CASSWTSRGQETQYF	TGCGCCAGCAGCTGGACTAGTCGCGGCCAAGAGACCCAGTACTTC
.	TRBV6-4	.	TRBJ1-1	CASSLRGGGTEAFF	TGTGCCAGCAGCCTCAGGGGTGGGGGCACTGAAGCTTTCTTT
TRBD2	TRBV18	.	TRBJ2-2	CASSPRLAGIGELFF	TGTGCCAGCTCACCCCGACTAGCGGGAATCGGGGAGCTGTTTTTT
.	TRBV30	once	TRBJ2-7	CAWSRRYEQYF	TGTGCCTGGAGTAGGCGGTACGAGCAGTACTTC
.	TRBV6-5	.	TRBJ1-1	CASSYGQGPASEAFF	TGTGCCAGCAGTTACGGGCAGGGGCCTGCCTCGGAAGCTTTCTTT
.	TRBV30	.	TRBJ2-3	CAWSVGQGSDTQYF	TGTGCCTGGAGTGTAGGGCAGGGGTCAGATACGCAGTATTTT
.	TRBV24-1	.	TRBJ2-3	CATSDSGFVQYF	TGTGCCACCAGTGATTCGGGGTTTGTGCAGTATTTT
.	TRBV7-2	once	TRBJ1-4	CASSLLGAREKLFF	TGTGCCAGCAGCTTATTGGGGGCTCGAGAAAAACTGTTTTTT
.	TRBV12-3/TRBV12-4	.	TRBJ1-5	CASTRVGQPQHF	TGTGCCAGCACCAGGGTCGGGCAGCCCCAGCATTTT
TRBD1	TRBV28	.	TRBJ1-5	CASRLSTGALRQPQHF	TGTGCCAGCAGACTCTCCACAGGGGCCCTTAGACAGCCCCAGCATTTT
TRBD1	TRBV25-1	once	TRBJ1-3	CASSLLAGGGRSGNTIYF	TGTGCCAGCAGCCTGTTGGCAGGGGGTGGTCGCTCTGGAAACACCATATATTTT
TRBD2	TRBV4-1	.	TRBJ2-7	CASSRPTSGSYEQYF	TGCGCCAGCAGCCGACCGACTAGCGGGTCCTACGAGCAGTACTTC
.	TRBV19	.	TRBJ1-5	CASSWDGLNQPQHF	TGTGCCAGTAGTTGGGACGGACTAAATCAGCCCCAGCATTTT
.	TRBV19	.	TRBJ1-6	CASSPNRVWNSPLHF	TGTGCCAGTAGTCCCAACAGGGTATGGAATTCACCCCTCCACTTT
TRBD1	TRBV7-2	.	TRBJ1-4	CASSDKGTGNEKLFF	TGTGCCAGCAGCGACAAGGGGACAGGGAATGAAAAACTGTTTTTT
TRBD1	TRBV28	once	TRBJ1-3	CASRLDRVAGNTIYF	TGTGCCAGCAGACTTGACAGGGTCGCTGGAAACACCATATATTTT
.	TRBV11-2	.	TRBJ1-5	CASSLGPGPQHF	TGTGCCAGCAGCTTAGGACCAGGGCCCCAGCATTTT
.	TRBV10-3	.	TRBJ2-7	CAIRGSDSSYEQYF	TGTGCCATCAGAGGCAGCGACTCCTCCTACGAGCAGTACTTC
TRBD1	TRBV24-1	.	TRBJ2-3	CATSGGTGSSTDTQYF	TGTGCCACCAGTGGCGGGACAGGGTCGAGCACAGATACGCAGTATTTT
.	TRBV28	.	TRBJ1-4	CASSLGWGNEKLFF	TGTGCCAGCAGTTTAGGATGGGGCAATGAAAAACTGTTTTTT
TRBD2	TRBV5-1	.	TRBJ2-3	CASSFDPSGPTDTQYF	TGCGCCAGCAGCTTCGACCCTAGCGGTCCTACAGATACGCAGTATTTT
.	TRBV7-9	few	TRBJ2-3	CASSLGEVVEDTQYF	TGTGCCAGCAGCTTAGGGGAGGTGGTGGAGGATACGCAGTATTTT